These 5 T cell receptor beta chains came from one sample sequenced in a study of blood T cell repertoires in COVID-19. Some clones are missing from TCRdb's copy, which holds only in-frame ones; the method was immunoSEQ multiplex PCR. Counted here are roughly 200,000 clones, about 83% occurring once; the ten biggest clones make up approximately 6.2%. Specimen: peripheral blood. The receptors stem from a man aged 55-75 years who had recovered from COVID-19.

This chain links TRBV11-2 with TRBJ2-1; 10 positions agree with TRBD2. Germline V gene data show CDR1 as SGHAT and CDR2 as FQNNGV. The CDR3 spans 17 residues. The junction had 7 bases not matched to a gene; V was cut back by 5 bases and J by 0 bases. The CDR3, as DNA: TGTGCCAGCAGCCTAGGGACTAGCGCCTCCTCCTACAATGAGCAGTTCTTC. Protein: CASSLGTSASSYNEQFF. Supplemented by reference TRBV11-2 and TRBJ2-1, the full variable domain reads EAGVAQSPRYKIIEKRQSVAFWCNPISGHATLYWYQQILGQGPKLLIQFQNNGVVDDSQLPKDRFSAERLKGVDSTLKIQPAKLEDSAVYLCASSLGTSASSYNEQFFGPGTRLTVL.

The chain joins TRBV9 to TRBJ1-2; a weak D match, TRBD1 (5 bases). CDR1 SGDLS and CDR2 YYNGEE come from the germline V gene. The CDR3 runs 13 residues. Deletions cut 4 bases from V and 8 bases from J, with 15 bases between. The CDR3 DNA sequence: TGTGCCAGCAGCCCTTCAGGGTTAGGGGGCTACACCTTC. Its translation: CASSPSGLGGYTF.

This chain joins TRBV10-3 and TRBJ2-6; maybe TRBD1 (6 bases). Germline CDR1 is ENHRY and CDR2 is SYGVKD. CDR3 length: 15 amino acids. V lost 8 bases to trimming and J lost 0 bases, with 11 bases between them. The CDR3 DNA reads as TGTGCCATCGGGGACACGGCCTCTGGGGCCAACGTCCTGACTTTC. Its protein is CAIGDTASGANVLTF.

The rearrangement uses TRBV15 and TRBJ1-3; D is possibly TRBD1 (5 bases). The CDR3 extends over 15 amino acids. The V gene's germline CDR1 is LNHNV and CDR2 YYDKDF (reference sequence). Trimming removed 4 bases at V and 7 bases at J, with 17 bases between. CDR3 amino acids: CATSNRQLLRNTIYF. The CDR3 bases are TGTGCCACCAGCAACCGACAGCTCTTAAGGAACACCATATATTTT.

The J gene is TRBJ2-7, the V gene TRBV23-1; 7 bases fit TRBD1. TRBV23-1 is flagged as an ORF with uncertain function. The CDR3 is made up of 15 amino acids. Losses at the gene ends were 7 bases for V and 3 bases for J; bases not matched to a gene: 12. DNA for the CDR3: TGCGCCAGCAACCTGCCGGCAGGGGGTTTCTACGAGCAGTACTTC. Residues: CASNLPAGGFYEQYF.